This T cell receptor beta chain was obtained from a study of Graves' ophthalmopathy and Graves' hyperthyroidism. Study as a whole: Peripheral blood (taken before any treatment) was collected at initial diagnosis.

TCR beta CDR3 amplification used RNA transcripts. In the first round, RT-PCR was carried out with HTBI primers, and a multiplex PCR formed the second round. TCRdb re-called the multiplex PCR reads with MiXCR, one entry per CDR3 protein. The sample includes about 740,000 distinct CDR3 sequences, approximately 40% seen only once; the top ten take 35% to 55%. This clonotype occurred once. What it binds is unknown. The junction departs from germline at one end; a sequencing error may be responsible. The CDR3 is 13 amino acids. Germline loops: CDR1 SGHTA, CDR2 FQGTGA. Diagnosis was based on clinical symptoms, serum thyroxine, TRAb, thyroid ultrasound and orbital computed tomography. Findings and limits, study-wide: Ophthalmopathy progression was predicted with approximately 68% sensitivity and approximately 72% specificity.

The chain combines TRBV7-3 with TRBJ2-5; the D gene is possibly TRBD1 (6 bases). The receptor's source is an adult man with Graves' ophthalmopathy. Material: peripheral blood. CDR3 bases: TGTGCCAGCAGCGTAAACAGGGAAGAGACCCAGCACTTC. Encoded protein: CASSVNREETQHF.